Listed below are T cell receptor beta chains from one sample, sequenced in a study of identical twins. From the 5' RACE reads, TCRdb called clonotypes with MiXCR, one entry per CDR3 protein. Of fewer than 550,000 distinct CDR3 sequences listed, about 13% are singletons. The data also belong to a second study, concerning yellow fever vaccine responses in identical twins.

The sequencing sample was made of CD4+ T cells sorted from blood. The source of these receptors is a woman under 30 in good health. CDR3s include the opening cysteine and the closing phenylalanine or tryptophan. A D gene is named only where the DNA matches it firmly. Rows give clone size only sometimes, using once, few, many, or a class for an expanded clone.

CDR3aa: CASSPGTSSSRDTQYF; CDR3nt: TGTGCCAGCTCACCCGGGACGAGTTCCTCCCGAGATACGCAGTATTTT; v_gene: TRBV18; d_gene: NA; abundance: NA; j_gene: TRBJ2-3
CDR3aa: CASSQDGVRGAGYTF; CDR3nt: TGCGCCAGCAGCCAAGATGGAGTCAGGGGCGCGGGCTACACCTTC; v_gene: TRBV4-3; d_gene: NA; abundance: few; j_gene: TRBJ1-2
CDR3aa: CASSPTWTGLTDTQYF; CDR3nt: TGTGCCAGCAGCCCCACCTGGACAGGGCTAACAGATACGCAGTATTTT; v_gene: TRBV7-9; d_gene: TRBD1; abundance: NA; j_gene: TRBJ2-3
CDR3aa: CASSWRWTSGTSNLADTQYF; CDR3nt: TGTGCCAGCAGCTGGAGGTGGACTAGCGGGACTTCAAACCTAGCAGATACGCAGTATTTT; v_gene: TRBV11-2; d_gene: TRBD2; abundance: NA; j_gene: TRBJ2-3
CDR3aa: CASGRISGRYEQYF; CDR3nt: TGTGCCAGTGGGCGTATTAGCGGGAGATACGAGCAGTACTTC; v_gene: TRBV6-2/TRBV6-3; d_gene: TRBD2; abundance: few; j_gene: TRBJ2-7
CDR3aa: CASRLSTGGYEQYF; CDR3nt: TGTGCCAGCAGATTATCGACAGGGGGTTACGAGCAGTACTTC; v_gene: TRBV6-5; d_gene: TRBD1; abundance: few; j_gene: TRBJ2-7
CDR3aa: CASSLLSKPSVANVLTF; CDR3nt: TGTGCCAGCAGTTTATTGTCGAAACCGTCTGTGGCCAACGTCCTGACTTTC; v_gene: TRBV27; d_gene: NA; abundance: NA; j_gene: TRBJ2-6
CDR3aa: CASNNVRGPSSYEQYF; CDR3nt: TGTGCCAGCAACAACGTCAGGGGACCGAGCTCCTACGAGCAGTACTTC; v_gene: TRBV12-3/TRBV12-4; d_gene: NA; abundance: many; j_gene: TRBJ2-7
CDR3aa: CASSLRNGGRAYNEQFF; CDR3nt: TGTGCCAGCAGCCTTAGAAACGGCGGGAGGGCCTACAATGAGCAGTTCTTC; v_gene: TRBV9; d_gene: TRBD2; abundance: NA; j_gene: TRBJ2-1
CDR3aa: CASSYSGHTGELFF; CDR3nt: TGTGCCAGCAGTTACTCCGGTCACACCGGGGAGCTGTTTTTT; v_gene: TRBV6-2/TRBV6-3; d_gene: NA; abundance: NA; j_gene: TRBJ2-2
CDR3aa: CASSYSRLAREQYF; CDR3nt: TGTGCCAGCAGCTATTCAAGACTAGCCCGGGAGCAGTACTTC; v_gene: TRBV11-2; d_gene: TRBD2; abundance: many; j_gene: TRBJ2-7
CDR3aa: CSARYRDGETQYF; CDR3nt: TGCAGTGCTAGGTACAGGGATGGAGAGACCCAGTACTTC; v_gene: TRBV20-1; d_gene: NA; abundance: few; j_gene: TRBJ2-5
CDR3aa: CASSPQQGYEQYF; CDR3nt: TGTGCCAGCTCACCACAACAGGGTTACGAGCAGTACTTC; v_gene: TRBV18; d_gene: NA; abundance: NA; j_gene: TRBJ2-7
CDR3aa: CASSGSGAVNGYTF; CDR3nt: TGCGCCAGCAGCGGGTCGGGGGCGGTGAATGGCTACACCTTC; v_gene: TRBV5-1; d_gene: NA; abundance: NA; j_gene: TRBJ1-2
CDR3aa: CASETGTYEQYF; CDR3nt: TGTGCCAGTGAGACAGGGACCTACGAGCAGTACTTC; v_gene: TRBV6-2/TRBV6-3; d_gene: TRBD1; abundance: NA; j_gene: TRBJ2-7
CDR3aa: CSVTQGALSYTF; CDR3nt: TGCAGTGTGACACAGGGGGCCCTTAGCTACACCTTC; v_gene: TRBV20-1; d_gene: TRBD1; abundance: many; j_gene: TRBJ1-2
CDR3aa: CASSQDGGRLIENIQYF; CDR3nt: TGCGCCAGCAGCCAAGATGGGGGCAGGCTCATAGAAAACATTCAGTACTTC; v_gene: TRBV4-3; d_gene: NA; abundance: NA; j_gene: TRBJ2-4
CDR3aa: CASLGGEIVTQYF; CDR3nt: TGTGCCAGCTTGGGAGGGGAGATAGTGACCCAGTACTTC; v_gene: TRBV28; d_gene: TRBD2; abundance: few; j_gene: TRBJ2-5
CDR3aa: CATSRVDFDNEQFF; CDR3nt: TGTGCCACCAGCAGAGTGGATTTCGACAATGAGCAGTTCTTC; v_gene: TRBV15; d_gene: NA; abundance: NA; j_gene: TRBJ2-1
CDR3aa: CASSLRPLAGNNEQFF; CDR3nt: TGTGCCAGCAGCTTAAGGCCACTAGCGGGGAACAATGAGCAGTTCTTC; v_gene: TRBV7-3; d_gene: TRBD2; abundance: NA; j_gene: TRBJ2-1
CDR3aa: CSASDRGLAGGLNEQFF; CDR3nt: TGCAGTGCTAGCGACAGGGGACTAGCGGGGGGGTTAAATGAGCAGTTCTTC; v_gene: TRBV20-1; d_gene: TRBD2; abundance: few; j_gene: TRBJ2-1
CDR3aa: CASGPIGLPSTDTQYF; CDR3nt: TGTGCCAGCGGACCGATCGGGTTACCTAGCACAGATACGCAGTATTTT; v_gene: TRBV7-2; d_gene: NA; abundance: few; j_gene: TRBJ2-3
CDR3aa: CATGQGPYEQYF; CDR3nt: TGTGCCACCGGACAGGGTCCCTACGAGCAGTACTTC; v_gene: TRBV10-3; d_gene: TRBD1; abundance: few; j_gene: TRBJ2-7
CDR3aa: CASSEGGTGNEQFF; CDR3nt: TGTGCCAGCAGTGAAGGGGGAACAGGGAATGAGCAGTTCTTC; v_gene: TRBV25-1; d_gene: NA; abundance: NA; j_gene: TRBJ2-1
CDR3aa: CASSYRREAGELFF; CDR3nt: TGTGCCAGCAGTTACCGCAGGGAGGCCGGGGAGCTGTTTTTT; v_gene: TRBV6-2/TRBV6-3; d_gene: NA; abundance: few; j_gene: TRBJ2-2
CDR3aa: CASSLFLAETQYF; CDR3nt: TGCGCCAGCAGCTTGTTTCTGGCAGAGACCCAGTACTTC; v_gene: TRBV5-1; d_gene: NA; abundance: NA; j_gene: TRBJ2-5
CDR3aa: CASSPGPIVAYEQYF; CDR3nt: TGTGCCAGCAGCCCGGGACCAATAGTTGCCTACGAGCAGTACTTC; v_gene: TRBV7-2; d_gene: NA; abundance: few; j_gene: TRBJ2-7
CDR3aa: CASSLMGGVTYNEQFF; CDR3nt: TGTGCCAGCAGCCTTATGGGCGGGGTGACCTACAATGAGCAGTTCTTC; v_gene: TRBV27; d_gene: NA; abundance: NA; j_gene: TRBJ2-1
CDR3aa: CASSLQGLNYGYTF; CDR3nt: TGTGCCAGCAGCCTTCAGGGGCTTAACTATGGCTACACCTTC; v_gene: TRBV7-9; d_gene: NA; abundance: few; j_gene: TRBJ1-2
CDR3aa: CASSLVGGMNTEAFF; CDR3nt: TGCGCCAGCAGCTTGGTTGGGGGGATGAACACTGAAGCTTTCTTT; v_gene: TRBV5-1; d_gene: NA; abundance: many; j_gene: TRBJ1-1
CDR3aa: CASSGGGQQETQYF; CDR3nt: TGTGCCAGCAGTGGAGGTGGGCAACAAGAGACCCAGTACTTC; v_gene: TRBV2; d_gene: NA; abundance: NA; j_gene: TRBJ2-5
CDR3aa: CSASKAYYVGEQFF; CDR3nt: TGCAGTGCTAGTAAGGCGTACTATGTTGGTGAGCAGTTCTTC; v_gene: TRBV20-1; d_gene: NA; abundance: NA; j_gene: TRBJ2-1
CDR3aa: CASSKRSGPTYEQYF; CDR3nt: TGTGCCAGCAGCAAGAGATCAGGACCCACCTACGAGCAGTACTTC; v_gene: TRBV6-2/TRBV6-3; d_gene: NA; abundance: NA; j_gene: TRBJ2-7
CDR3aa: CASSLLGAGLTEAFF; CDR3nt: TGTGCCAGCAGCCTCCTTGGGGCAGGTCTCACTGAAGCTTTCTTT; v_gene: TRBV7-2; d_gene: NA; abundance: many; j_gene: TRBJ1-1
CDR3aa: CASSPGQGVRNEQFF; CDR3nt: TGTGCCAGCAGCCCCGGACAGGGAGTGCGCAATGAGCAGTTCTTC; v_gene: TRBV11-2; d_gene: TRBD1; abundance: NA; j_gene: TRBJ2-1
CDR3aa: CASSENRGSGETQYF; CDR3nt: TGTGCCAGCAGTGAAAACAGGGGTTCCGGAGAGACCCAGTACTTC; v_gene: TRBV28; d_gene: TRBD1; abundance: NA; j_gene: TRBJ2-5
CDR3aa: CASSSPPTTEAFF; CDR3nt: TGTGCCAGCAGTTCCCCACCGACCACTGAAGCTTTCTTT; v_gene: TRBV28; d_gene: NA; abundance: NA; j_gene: TRBJ1-1
CDR3aa: CATSDQGTDYEQYF; CDR3nt: TGTGCCACCAGTGACCAGGGGACGGACTACGAGCAGTACTTC; v_gene: TRBV24-1; d_gene: NA; abundance: many; j_gene: TRBJ2-7
CDR3aa: CAPRPGQGALWQETQYF; CDR3nt: TGTGCCCCCCGTCCGGGACAGGGGGCTCTGTGGCAAGAGACCCAGTACTTC; v_gene: TRBV9; d_gene: TRBD1; abundance: many; j_gene: TRBJ2-5
CDR3aa: CSALGLGGNTEAFF; CDR3nt: TGCAGTGCCCTCGGCCTAGGGGGGAACACTGAAGCTTTCTTT; v_gene: TRBV20-1; d_gene: NA; abundance: NA; j_gene: TRBJ1-1
CDR3aa: CASSLWGQSGANVLTF; CDR3nt: TGTGCCAGCAGTTTATGGGGACAGTCTGGGGCCAACGTCCTGACTTTC; v_gene: TRBV12-3/TRBV12-4; d_gene: TRBD1; abundance: few; j_gene: TRBJ2-6
CDR3aa: CASSLRAGVSTGELFF; CDR3nt: TGTGCCAGCAGCTTACGAGCGGGAGTTTCCACCGGGGAGCTGTTTTTT; v_gene: TRBV7-2; d_gene: TRBD2; abundance: NA; j_gene: TRBJ2-2